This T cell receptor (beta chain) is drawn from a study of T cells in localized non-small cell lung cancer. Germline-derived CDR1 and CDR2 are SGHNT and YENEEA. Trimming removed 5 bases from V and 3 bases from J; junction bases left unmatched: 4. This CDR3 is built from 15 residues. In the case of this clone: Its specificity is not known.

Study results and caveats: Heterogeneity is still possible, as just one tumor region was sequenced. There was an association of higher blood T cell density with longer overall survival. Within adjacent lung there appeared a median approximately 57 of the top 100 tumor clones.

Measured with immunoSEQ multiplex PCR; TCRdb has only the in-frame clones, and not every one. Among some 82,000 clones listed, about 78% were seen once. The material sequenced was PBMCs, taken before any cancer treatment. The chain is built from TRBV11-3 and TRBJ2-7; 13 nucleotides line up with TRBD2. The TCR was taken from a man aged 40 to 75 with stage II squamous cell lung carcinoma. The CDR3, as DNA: TGTGCCAGCAGCCGAGGACTAGCGGGGGACTACGAGCAGTACTTC. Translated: CASSRGLAGDYEQYF.